This is a list of T cell receptor beta chains from one sample in a study of response to subunit inactivated influenza vaccine. TCRdb reprocessed the RT-PCR reads via MiXCR and lists one record per CDR3 protein. This table has 450,000 to 600,000 distinct CDR3 sequences, 7.6% appearing once. Sequencing used PBMCs from blood, obtained roughly 24 months after vaccination. The receptor source for this set is a man in his fifties or sixties who received an inactivated influenza vaccine. CDR3s include the opening cysteine and the closing phenylalanine or tryptophan. The D gene is left open where the match is weak. Clone size is stated in some rows and not others, as once, few, many or a class when expanded.

v_call: TRBV18
j_call: TRBJ2-2
d_call: .
clone_size: .
cdr3_aa: CASSPGSPNTGELFF
cdr3_nt: TGTGCCAGCTCACCGGGGTCCCCGAACACCGGGGAGCTGTTTTTT

v_call: TRBV12-3/TRBV12-4
j_call: TRBJ1-1
d_call: .
clone_size: many
cdr3_aa: CASSLGRGTEAFF
cdr3_nt: TGTGCCAGCAGTTTAGGGAGAGGAACTGAAGCTTTCTTT

v_call: TRBV27
j_call: TRBJ2-3
d_call: .
clone_size: many
cdr3_aa: CASRPFWGGKSSTDTQYF
cdr3_nt: TGTGCCAGCAGGCCCTTTTGGGGGGGCAAGTCTAGCACAGATACGCAGTATTTT

v_call: TRBV6-1
j_call: TRBJ2-1
d_call: TRBD2
clone_size: .
cdr3_aa: CATELWTSGYNEQFF
cdr3_nt: TGTGCCACCGAACTATGGACTAGCGGTTACAATGAGCAGTTCTTC

v_call: TRBV4-3
j_call: TRBJ2-1
d_call: .
clone_size: few
cdr3_aa: CASSQVGRVGHNEQFF
cdr3_nt: TGCGCCAGCAGCCAAGTTGGCAGGGTCGGTCACAATGAGCAGTTCTTC

v_call: TRBV20-1
j_call: TRBJ2-1
d_call: TRBD2
clone_size: .
cdr3_aa: CSASPGLAGESSF
cdr3_nt: TGCAGTGCGTCCCCGGGACTAGCGGGAGAGTCGTCCTTC

v_call: TRBV7-2
j_call: TRBJ2-7
d_call: .
clone_size: few
cdr3_aa: CASLLRQGSNEQYF
cdr3_nt: TGTGCCAGCCTTCTTCGGCAGGGATCGAACGAGCAGTACTTC

v_call: TRBV5-1
j_call: TRBJ2-7
d_call: .
clone_size: few
cdr3_aa: CASSLGRLGGEQYF
cdr3_nt: TGCGCCAGCAGCTTGGGACGGCTTGGAGGAGAGCAGTACTTC

v_call: TRBV3-1
j_call: TRBJ1-1
d_call: .
clone_size: .
cdr3_aa: CASSQGTAVEGAFF
cdr3_nt: TGTGCCAGCAGCCAAGGAACGGCAGTTGAGGGAGCTTTCTTT

v_call: TRBV20-1
j_call: TRBJ2-1
d_call: .
clone_size: .
cdr3_aa: CSARGTNEQFF
cdr3_nt: TGCAGTGCTAGGGGAACAAATGAGCAGTTCTTC

v_call: TRBV20-1
j_call: TRBJ2-5
d_call: .
clone_size: .
cdr3_aa: CSAEGLQGETQYF
cdr3_nt: TGCAGTGCAGAGGGACTTCAGGGAGAGACCCAGTACTTC

v_call: TRBV16
j_call: TRBJ1-5
d_call: .
clone_size: many
cdr3_aa: CASSQSRGSQPQHF
cdr3_nt: TGTGCCAGCAGCCAATCAAGGGGAAGTCAGCCCCAGCATTTT

v_call: TRBV30
j_call: TRBJ2-7
d_call: .
clone_size: few
cdr3_aa: CAWSMRGGGAEQYF
cdr3_nt: TGTGCCTGGAGTATGAGAGGCGGAGGGGCCGAGCAGTACTTC

v_call: TRBV20-1
j_call: TRBJ2-1
d_call: TRBD2
clone_size: many
cdr3_aa: CSAPRTSGGSNEQFF
cdr3_nt: TGCAGTGCTCCCAGGACTAGCGGGGGGTCAAATGAGCAGTTCTTC

v_call: TRBV4-2
j_call: TRBJ2-2
d_call: .
clone_size: few
cdr3_aa: CASSRLFNTGSGELFF
cdr3_nt: TGTGCCAGCAGCCGCCTTTTCAACACGGGCTCCGGGGAGCTGTTTTTT

v_call: TRBV7-2
j_call: TRBJ2-2
d_call: TRBD2
clone_size: .
cdr3_aa: CASRRGLANTGELFF
cdr3_nt: TGTGCCAGCAGACGGGGACTAGCCAACACCGGGGAGCTGTTTTTT

v_call: TRBV4-3
j_call: TRBJ2-3
d_call: .
clone_size: many
cdr3_aa: CASSQGLESTDTQYF
cdr3_nt: TGCGCCAGCAGCCAAGGCCTGGAGAGCACAGATACGCAGTATTTT

v_call: TRBV29-1
j_call: TRBJ1-1
d_call: TRBD1
clone_size: .
cdr3_aa: CSVGDRGAEAFF
cdr3_nt: TGCAGCGTTGGTGACAGGGGCGCTGAAGCTTTCTTT

v_call: TRBV10-3
j_call: TRBJ1-1
d_call: TRBD1
clone_size: .
cdr3_aa: CAIRQGTLYGEAFF
cdr3_nt: TGTGCCATCAGACAGGGGACCCTCTACGGTGAAGCTTTCTTT

v_call: TRBV12-3/TRBV12-4
j_call: TRBJ1-4
d_call: .
clone_size: few
cdr3_aa: CASSPQRYMGEKLFF
cdr3_nt: TGTGCCAGCAGTCCTCAGCGTTATATGGGGGAAAAACTGTTTTTT

v_call: TRBV7-2
j_call: TRBJ2-7
d_call: TRBD1
clone_size: many
cdr3_aa: CASSTHRGQTYEQYF
cdr3_nt: TGTGCCAGCAGCACCCACAGGGGTCAAACCTACGAGCAGTACTTC

v_call: TRBV6-5
j_call: TRBJ1-2
d_call: .
clone_size: many
cdr3_aa: CASSYLQSGYGYTF
cdr3_nt: TGTGCCAGCAGTTACCTACAGTCCGGCTATGGCTACACCTTC

v_call: TRBV5-1
j_call: TRBJ1-6
d_call: TRBD1
clone_size: few
cdr3_aa: CASSLATAGQGSSSPLHF
cdr3_nt: TGCGCCAGCAGTCTTGCGACCGCCGGACAGGGTTCGTCTTCACCCCTCCACTTT

v_call: TRBV28
j_call: TRBJ1-5
d_call: .
clone_size: few
cdr3_aa: CASQNNLSNQPQHF
cdr3_nt: TGTGCCAGTCAAAATAACTTAAGCAATCAGCCCCAGCATTTT

v_call: TRBV5-5
j_call: TRBJ2-7
d_call: TRBD1
clone_size: many
cdr3_aa: CASSLWTGSYEQYF
cdr3_nt: TGTGCCAGCAGCCTATGGACAGGATCCTACGAGCAGTACTTC

v_call: TRBV27
j_call: TRBJ2-3
d_call: .
clone_size: few
cdr3_aa: CASSLFAVSTDTQYF
cdr3_nt: TGTGCCAGCAGTTTATTCGCGGTTAGCACAGATACGCAGTATTTT

v_call: TRBV18
j_call: TRBJ2-1
d_call: TRBD2
clone_size: few
cdr3_aa: CASSPGLAGSYNEQFF
cdr3_nt: TGTGCCAGCTCACCGGGACTAGCGGGCTCCTACAATGAGCAGTTCTTC

v_call: TRBV7-2
j_call: TRBJ2-2
d_call: .
clone_size: few
cdr3_aa: CASRGHGGLGELFF
cdr3_nt: TGTGCCAGCAGGGGTCATGGGGGCTTGGGGGAGCTGTTTTTT

v_call: TRBV2
j_call: TRBJ1-2
d_call: .
clone_size: many
cdr3_aa: CASRGVGVLQLSYGYTF
cdr3_nt: TGTGCCAGCAGGGGGGTGGGGGTCCTCCAATTGTCGTATGGCTACACCTTC

v_call: TRBV3-1
j_call: TRBJ2-7
d_call: TRBD1
clone_size: many
cdr3_aa: CATQQGPSFYEQYF
cdr3_nt: TGTGCCACCCAACAGGGGCCATCATTCTACGAGCAGTACTTC

v_call: TRBV19
j_call: TRBJ2-3
d_call: .
clone_size: .
cdr3_aa: CASSSRIIHITDTQYF
cdr3_nt: TGTGCCAGTAGTAGTAGAATCATCCATATCACAGATACGCAGTATTTT

v_call: TRBV6-2/TRBV6-3
j_call: TRBJ2-1
d_call: TRBD2
clone_size: many
cdr3_aa: CASSPSGRANEQFF
cdr3_nt: TGTGCCAGCAGTCCTAGCGGGAGGGCCAATGAGCAGTTCTTC

v_call: TRBV12-3/TRBV12-4
j_call: TRBJ2-5
d_call: .
clone_size: many
cdr3_aa: CASSRSTESGTQYF
cdr3_nt: TGTGCCAGCAGTCGGTCGACGGAGTCTGGGACCCAGTACTTC

v_call: TRBV10-3
j_call: TRBJ2-2
d_call: .
clone_size: many
cdr3_aa: CAISESTSSNTGELFF
cdr3_nt: TGTGCCATCAGTGAGTCAACTAGCTCGAACACCGGGGAGCTGTTTTTT

v_call: TRBV12-3/TRBV12-4
j_call: TRBJ1-1
d_call: .
clone_size: .
cdr3_aa: CASSFVAARNTEAFF
cdr3_nt: TGTGCCAGCAGTTTCGTCGCAGCAAGGAACACTGAAGCTTTCTTT

v_call: TRBV6-4
j_call: TRBJ1-2
d_call: .
clone_size: few
cdr3_aa: CASSDWAPRPTYGYTF
cdr3_nt: TGTGCCAGCAGTGACTGGGCTCCTAGGCCAACCTATGGCTACACCTTC

v_call: TRBV29-1
j_call: TRBJ1-2
d_call: TRBD1
clone_size: few
cdr3_aa: CSGQGLGGYTF
cdr3_nt: TGCAGCGGACAGGGATTAGGAGGCTACACCTTC

v_call: TRBV5-1
j_call: TRBJ2-7
d_call: TRBD1
clone_size: few
cdr3_aa: CASSRGQGNFYEQYF
cdr3_nt: TGCGCCAGCAGCCGCGGACAGGGAAATTTCTACGAGCAGTACTTC

v_call: TRBV24-1
j_call: TRBJ2-3
d_call: .
clone_size: .
cdr3_aa: CATSDPSVSQVTDTQYF
cdr3_nt: TGTGCCACCAGTGATCCGAGTGTTAGCCAGGTGACAGATACGCAGTATTTT

v_call: TRBV12-3/TRBV12-4
j_call: TRBJ2-7
d_call: .
clone_size: .
cdr3_aa: CASSLEPTYEQYF
cdr3_nt: TGTGCCAGCAGTTTGGAGCCTACCTACGAGCAGTACTTC

v_call: TRBV20-1
j_call: TRBJ2-5
d_call: .
clone_size: .
cdr3_aa: CSANGGAKETQYF
cdr3_nt: TGCAGTGCTAATGGCGGGGCGAAAGAGACCCAGTACTTC

v_call: TRBV6-2/TRBV6-3
j_call: TRBJ1-2
d_call: .
clone_size: few
cdr3_aa: CASSYGRLFFYGYTF
cdr3_nt: TGTGCCAGCAGTTACGGACGGCTTTTCTTCTATGGCTACACCTTC

v_call: TRBV3-1
j_call: TRBJ1-5
d_call: .
clone_size: few
cdr3_aa: CASSQDVATQPQHF
cdr3_nt: TGTGCCAGCAGCCAAGATGTGGCAACCCAGCCCCAGCATTTT

v_call: TRBV4-1
j_call: TRBJ2-7
d_call: TRBD2
clone_size: .
cdr3_aa: CASSRKPRGTSGRGDYEQYF
cdr3_nt: TGCGCCAGCAGCCGAAAGCCGAGAGGGACTAGCGGAAGGGGGGACTACGAGCAGTACTTC

v_call: TRBV6-1
j_call: TRBJ1-4
d_call: TRBD1
clone_size: few
cdr3_aa: CASRSKGAPNEKLFF
cdr3_nt: TGTGCCAGCAGGTCGAAGGGGGCACCTAATGAAAAACTGTTTTTT

v_call: TRBV7-2
j_call: TRBJ2-7
d_call: TRBD1
clone_size: .
cdr3_aa: CASSLTGFAYEQYF
cdr3_nt: TGTGCCAGCAGCTTGACAGGGTTTGCCTACGAGCAGTACTTC

v_call: TRBV11-2
j_call: TRBJ2-1
d_call: .
clone_size: .
cdr3_aa: CASSLDRTGWGNEQFF
cdr3_nt: TGTGCCAGCAGCTTAGACCGAACCGGGTGGGGCAATGAGCAGTTCTTC

v_call: TRBV7-3
j_call: TRBJ2-3
d_call: .
clone_size: .
cdr3_aa: CASSRGFTDTQYF
cdr3_nt: TGTGCCAGCAGCAGGGGGTTCACAGATACGCAGTATTTT

v_call: TRBV24-1
j_call: TRBJ1-2
d_call: TRBD1
clone_size: many
cdr3_aa: CATSDDRGAPRRRYTF
cdr3_nt: TGTGCCACCAGTGATGACAGGGGGGCTCCGAGGCGGCGCTACACCTTC

v_call: TRBV6-1
j_call: TRBJ1-5
d_call: .
clone_size: few
cdr3_aa: CASSPAPWTATSNQPQHF
cdr3_nt: TGTGCCAGCAGTCCTGCCCCTTGGACAGCGACCTCAAATCAGCCCCAGCATTTT

v_call: TRBV7-8
j_call: TRBJ2-2
d_call: TRBD2
clone_size: few
cdr3_aa: CASSLVGLAGVSGELFF
cdr3_nt: TGTGCCAGCAGCTTAGTAGGGCTAGCGGGAGTGTCCGGGGAGCTGTTTTTT

v_call: TRBV20-1
j_call: TRBJ1-1
d_call: .
clone_size: few
cdr3_aa: CSSSRGRNTEAFF
cdr3_nt: TGCAGTTCTTCCAGGGGAAGGAACACTGAAGCTTTCTTT

v_call: TRBV27
j_call: TRBJ2-3
d_call: TRBD2
clone_size: few
cdr3_aa: CSTSGLAGADTQYF
cdr3_nt: TGTTCCACCAGCGGACTAGCGGGAGCAGATACGCAGTATTTT

v_call: TRBV20-1
j_call: TRBJ2-7
d_call: .
clone_size: many
cdr3_aa: CSARDPGLAGGEQYF
cdr3_nt: TGCAGTGCTAGAGACCCCGGGCTAGCTGGTGGCGAGCAGTACTTC

v_call: TRBV5-1
j_call: TRBJ1-1
d_call: .
clone_size: few
cdr3_aa: CASSLLEGGGTEAFF
cdr3_nt: TGCGCCAGCAGCTTACTCGAAGGGGGGGGCACTGAAGCTTTCTTT